These 29 T cell receptor beta chains were sequenced from one sample in a study of cytomegalovirus exposure and HLA in healthy donors. The PCR used 60 Vbeta and 13 Jbeta primers. Generated by immunoSEQ multiplex PCR, the TCRdb table keeps only in-frame clones and is missing some. The profile shows over 100,000 clones, 65% to 80% of them singletons. The sequencing sample was made of PBMCs. These receptors were collected from a man aged 35 to 55 in good health and CMV-seropositive.

As for this clone: A junction boundary mismatches the germline segment, possibly from a read error. V gene TRBV15 combines with J gene TRBJ1-1; a possible D gene is TRBD1 (6 bases). Germline CDR1 and CDR2: LNHNV and YYDKDF (reference sequence). The CDR3 contains 18 residues. The chain's CDR3 is CATSRDWASDRENAEAFF. The CDR3 coding sequence is TGTGCCACCAGCAGAGATTGGGCTTCGGACAGAGAGAACGCTGAAGCTTTCTTT.

The rearrangement links TRBV14 to TRBJ1-6; D possibly corresponds to TRBD1 (6 bases). The CDR3 covers 15 residues. Germline CDR1 and CDR2: SGHDN and FVKESK. V was pared by 0 bases and J by 10 bases, with 13 bases between. The CDR3 protein is CASSQDAGGGSPLHF. CDR3 DNA sequence: TGTGCCAGCAGCCAAGATGCGGGGGGCGGGTCACCCCTCCACTTT.

This chain connects TRBV9 to TRBJ2-3; D remains unclear. In germline, CDR1 is SGDLS, CDR2 YYNGEE. CDR3 size: 14 residues. Trimming took 0 bases from V and 5 from J, leaving 10 bases between them. CDR3 sequence: CASSVDDSLDTQYF. Here the CDR3 DNA reads TGTGCCAGCAGCGTAGATGATAGTTTAGATACGCAGTATTTT. Full variable domain (outside the CDR3, taken from reference TRBV9 and TRBJ2-3): DSGVTQTPKHLITATGQRVTLRCSPRSGDLSVYWYQQSLDQGLQFLIQYYNGEERAKGNILERFSAQQFPDLHSELNLSSLELGDSALYFCASSVDDSLDTQYFGPGTRLTVL.

This chain links TRBV28 with TRBJ1-5; tentative D call: TRBD1 (5 bases). The CDR3 is made up of 14 amino acids. The germline V gene encodes CDR1 MDHEN and CDR2 SYDVKM. Trimming cost V 6 bases and J 1 base, with 10 bases left between them. The CDR3 here is CASRTDGSNQPQHF. The CDR3 DNA reads as TGTGCCAGCAGGACAGACGGCAGCAATCAGCCCCAGCATTTT.

The chain links TRBV5-4 to TRBJ2-1; a weak D match, TRBD1 (5 bases). V was shortened by 4 bases and J by 4 bases, with 9 bases between the two germline ends. Germline-derived CDR1 and CDR2 are SGHNT and YYREEE (reference sequence). CDR3 length: 13 residues. The CDR3 bases are TGTGCCAGCAGCACGCAGGGTTACAATGAGCAGTTCTTC. This gives the protein CASSTQGYNEQFF.

This clone was detected only once. The rearrangement joins TRBV4-1 to TRBJ2-2; D unclear. Trimming took off 1 base at V and 1 base at J, with 7 bases between the two ends. CDR1 and CDR2 from the germline V gene are MGHRA and YSYEKL. The CDR3 consists of 15 residues. CDR3 in amino acids: CASSQGRGNTGELFF. CDR3 DNA sequence: TGCGCCAGCAGCCAAGGGCGAGGGAACACCGGGGAGCTGTTTTTT.

This clone was detected once. V gene TRBV7-6 combines with J gene TRBJ1-1, with D perhaps matching TRBD1 (6 bases). V lost 1 base to trimming and J lost 1 base, with 10 bases between them. CDR3 length equals 15 residues. Germline CDR1 reads SGHVS; CDR2 reads FNYEAQ. DNA of the CDR3: TGTGCCAGCAGCTTAGATGACAGGAGGAACACTGAAGCTTTCTTT. Amino acid sequence: CASSLDDRRNTEAFF.

This clone was counted between two and nine times. V usage is TRBV11-2 and J usage is TRBJ1-3, with D tentatively TRBD1 (5 bases). Germline CDR1 and CDR2: SGHAT and FQNNGV. Deletions cut 5 bases from V and 8 bases from J, with 16 bases between. The CDR3 runs 14 residues. CDR3 region: CASSSLYRGDTIYF. The CDR3 DNA follows: TGTGCCAGCAGCAGTCTCTACCGGGGGGACACCATATATTTT.

The chain is built from TRBV13 and TRBJ2-7; unclear D gene. Trimming stripped 0 bases from V and 1 base from J, with 10 bases between. CDR3 length equals 15 residues. Germline values: CDR1 PRHDT, CDR2 FYEKMQ (reference sequence). Here the CDR3 DNA reads TGTGCCAGCAGCTTAGGGACTCGAAGATCCTACGAGCAGTACTTC. Encoded protein: CASSLGTRRSYEQYF.

J is TRBJ2-1 and V is TRBV28, with 12 bases fitting TRBD1. CDR1 is MDHEN and CDR2 is SYDVKM in the germline V gene. The CDR3 is made up of 15 amino acids. The ends lost 3 bases at V and 8 bases at J; junction bases unmatched: 5. CDR3: CASSFAGQGAYEQFF. The CDR3 DNA reads TGTGCCAGCAGTTTCGCGGGACAGGGGGCATATGAGCAGTTCTTC.

The V gene is TRBV7-3, the J gene TRBJ2-2; no reliable D call. The CDR3 totals 14 residues. CDR1 SGHTA and CDR2 FQGTGA come from the germline V gene. Trimming shortened V by 4 bases and J by 0 bases, and 6 bases separated the two germline ends. CDR3 sequence: CASSSGTNTGELFF. The DNA of the CDR3 is TGTGCCAGCAGCTCTGGCACGAACACCGGGGAGCTGTTTTTT.

This chain links TRBV7-9 with TRBJ1-6, with D maybe TRBD1 (5 bases). V lost 5 bases to trimming and J lost 5 bases, with 13 bases between them. The CDR3 sequence is 15 residues long. Germline V gene lookup returns CDR1 SEHNR and CDR2 FQNEAQ (reference sequence). The CDR3 region has the DNA TGTGCCAGCAGCCCCGAGGGAGGGGATAATTCACCCCTCCACTTT. Translating gives CASSPEGGDNSPLHF.

This clone showed up just a few times. V gene TRBV29-1 combines with J gene TRBJ2-3; 11 bases are a match to TRBD2. This CDR3 spans 15 amino acids. Germline V lookup: CDR1 SQVTM, CDR2 ANQGSEA. V shed 8 bases and J 6 bases; nucleotides not matched to a gene: 13. In DNA form, the CDR3 reads TGCAGCCCCTGGGGGCTAGCGGGGGGCGGGGATACGCAGTATTTT. Amino acid sequence: CSPWGLAGGGDTQYF.

The rearrangement uses TRBV19 and TRBJ2-1, with a weak D call TRBD1 (6 bases). The V end lost 3 bases, the J end lost 2 bases, and 11 bases lay between the germline ends. Germline V gives CDR1 LNHDA, CDR2 SQIVND (reference sequence). The CDR3 runs 15 residues. The CDR3 sequence is CASSISSGAYNEQFF. CDR3 coding DNA: TGTGCCAGTAGTATTTCCTCAGGGGCCTACAATGAGCAGTTCTTC.

The CDR3 is CASSPRTGRETQYF. For the CDR3, the DNA is TGTGCCAGCAGCCCTCGGACAGGGAGGGAGACCCAGTACTTC. This rearrangement joins TRBV7-2 to TRBJ2-5; TRBD1 agrees at 8 bases. Looked up from germline, CDR1 is SGHTA and CDR2 is FQGNSA. This CDR3 spans 14 amino acids. Trimming removed 5 bases from V and 5 bases from J; junction bases left unmatched: 7.

The chain uses TRBV19 and TRBJ2-7, with a tentative D call TRBD1 (6 bases). The CDR3 loop spans 15 amino acids. The V gene lost 6 bases and the J gene lost 1 base, with 16 bases spanning the gap. In germline, CDR1 is LNHDA, CDR2 SQIVND (reference sequence). CDR3 DNA sequence: TGTGCCAGTAGCCTTAGACCGGACAGTTCCTACGAGCAGTACTTC. Protein sequence: CASSLRPDSSYEQYF.

V gene TRBV5-1 combines with J gene TRBJ2-4, with TRBD1 as a possible D gene (6 bases). The CDR3 is 14 amino acids. Trimming removed 0 bases from V and 12 bases from J, with 16 bases in between. Germline V gene data show CDR1 as SGHRS and CDR2 as YFSETQ. The CDR3: CASSLGRSKDSQYF. The DNA for the CDR3 is TGCGCCAGCAGCTTGGGGCGGTCCAAGGACAGTCAGTACTTC.

The chain has TRBV2 and TRBJ1-1; D possibly corresponds to TRBD1 (6 bases). Germline V gives CDR1 SNHLY, CDR2 FYNNEI. V was cut by 9 bases and J by 0 bases, with 17 bases left in between. CDR3 length equals 15 residues. The CDR3 sequence: CASRSRTAMNTEAFF. Written as DNA, the CDR3 is TGTGCCAGTAGAAGTCGGACAGCAATGAACACTGAAGCTTTCTTT.

This chain connects TRBV9 to TRBJ1-1; tentatively, D is TRBD1 (5 bases). The CDR3 contains 12 residues. Germline V lookup: CDR1 SGDLS, CDR2 YYNGEE. Trimming removed 4 bases from V and 11 bases from J, with 15 bases in between. The CDR3 region has the DNA TGTGCCAGCAGCCCAGGACACGTGGCGGCTTTCTTT. Amino acids: CASSPGHVAAFF.

The genes are TRBV4-1 and TRBJ2-6; 11 positions agree with TRBD1. Trimming took 4 bases from V and 0 from J; bases not matched to a gene: 8. Germline V gene sequence: CDR1 MGHRA, CDR2 YSYEKL. The CDR3 contains 19 residues. The CDR3 spells CASSLTPGTGGSGANVLTF. The DNA for the CDR3 is TGCGCCAGCAGCCTGACCCCCGGGACAGGGGGCTCTGGGGCCAACGTCCTGACTTTC.

The chain carries TRBV28 and TRBJ2-3, with TRBD2 identical over 11 bases. The CDR3 is 14 residues long. Germline values: CDR1 MDHEN, CDR2 SYDVKM. Losses at the gene ends were 10 bases for V and 1 base for J; bases not matched to a gene: 4. CDR3 in amino acids: CATLTSGGTDTQYF. The CDR3 DNA sequence: TGTGCCACCCTGACTAGCGGGGGCACAGATACGCAGTATTTT.

This clone appeared once. This sequence joins TRBV9 and TRBJ1-6; TRBD1 aligns across 7 bases. Trimming took 4 bases from V and 9 from J; bases not matched to a gene: 7. This CDR3 comprises 14 residues. Looked up from germline, CDR1 is SGDLS and CDR2 is YYNGEE. In DNA form, the CDR3 reads TGTGCCAGCAGCACGGGACAGAGGGGTTCACCCCTCCACTTT. Its translation is CASSTGQRGSPLHF.

The rearrangement uses TRBV7-9 and TRBJ2-2, with D hard to call. V was trimmed by 5 bases and J by 4 bases, leaving 5 bases between them. In germline, CDR1 is SEHNR, CDR2 FQNEAQ (reference sequence). The CDR3 extends over 12 amino acids. The CDR3 DNA follows: TGTGCCAGCAGCCCCTTCACCGGGGAGCTGTTTTTT. As protein: CASSPFTGELFF.

This clone was observed many times. The chain employs TRBV5-6 and TRBJ1-5, with 10 bases that match TRBD1. This CDR3 is 17 amino acids long. After removal of 4 bases from V and 5 bases from J, the junction contained 12 bases not matched to a gene. Looked up from germline, CDR1 is SGHDT and CDR2 is YYEEEE. The CDR3, as DNA: TGTGCCAGCAGCAAAAGATCCGACAGGGGGCGTGATCAGCCCCAGCATTTT. Protein sequence: CASSKRSDRGRDQPQHF.

This chain links TRBV18 with TRBJ2-1; D not resolved. Trimming shortened V by 1 base and J by 9 bases, and 7 bases separated the two germline ends. The CDR3 sequence is 12 residues long. The V gene's germline CDR1 is KGHSH and CDR2 LQKENI. This CDR3 reads CASSPRTGEQFF. In DNA form, the CDR3 reads TGTGCCAGCTCACCACGAACCGGTGAGCAGTTCTTC.

The rearrangement joins TRBV6-5 to TRBJ1-4; 7 nucleotides line up with TRBD1. Trimming cost V 2 bases and J 5 bases; bases outside gene matches: 8. Germline-derived CDR1 and CDR2 are MNHEY and SVGAGI. CDR3 length equals 16 residues. The CDR3 DNA reads as TGTGCCAGCAGTTACGGGGGAGCAGGGGGAAATGAAAAACTGTTTTTT. This encodes CASSYGGAGGNEKLFF.

CDR3: CASSQVPSGEFNEQFF. CDR3 coding DNA: TGCGCCAGCAGCCAAGTGCCCAGCGGAGAGTTCAATGAGCAGTTCTTC. The V gene is TRBV4-3, the J gene TRBJ2-1, with D possibly being TRBD2 (5 bases). The CDR3 runs to 16 residues. The germline V gene has CDR1 LGHNA and CDR2 YSLEER. The germline V and J ends were trimmed by 1 base and 6 bases, with 16 bases remaining between them.

V is TRBV25-1 and J is TRBJ2-7, with TRBD1 matching over 7 bases. The CDR3 loop spans 15 amino acids. Germline V lookup: CDR1 MGHDK, CDR2 SYGVNS. With V trimmed by 4 bases and J by 2 bases, 8 bases remained unmatched. In DNA form, the CDR3 reads TGTGCCAGCAGTGCTCGGGACAGTAATCCCTACGAGCAGTACTTC. This translates into CASSARDSNPYEQYF.

This clone was seen more than once but under ten times. The chain is built from TRBV21-1 and TRBJ2-7; the table's D gene call, TRBD2, was not cross checked with the DNA. TRBV21-1 has pseudogene status. The CDR3 loop spans 11 amino acids. CDR3 residues: CARPVVSEQYF. DNA of the CDR3: TGTGCCAGGCCGGTGGTGAGCGAGCAGTACTTC.